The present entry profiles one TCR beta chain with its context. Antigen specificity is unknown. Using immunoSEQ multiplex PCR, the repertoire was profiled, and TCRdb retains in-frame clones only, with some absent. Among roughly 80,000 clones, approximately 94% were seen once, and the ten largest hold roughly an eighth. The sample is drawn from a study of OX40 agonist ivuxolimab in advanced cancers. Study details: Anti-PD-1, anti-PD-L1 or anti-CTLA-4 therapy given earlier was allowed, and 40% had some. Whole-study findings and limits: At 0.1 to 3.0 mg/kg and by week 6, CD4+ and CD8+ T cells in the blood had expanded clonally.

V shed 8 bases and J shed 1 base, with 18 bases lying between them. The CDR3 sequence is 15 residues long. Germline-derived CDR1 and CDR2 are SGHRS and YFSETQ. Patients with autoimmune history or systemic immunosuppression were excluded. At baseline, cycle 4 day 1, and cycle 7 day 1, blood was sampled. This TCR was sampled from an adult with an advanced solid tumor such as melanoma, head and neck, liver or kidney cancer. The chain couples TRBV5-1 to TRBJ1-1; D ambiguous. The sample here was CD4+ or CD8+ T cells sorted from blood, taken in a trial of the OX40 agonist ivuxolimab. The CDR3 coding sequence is TGCGCCAGTACCATAAGATTCGCGTCGAACACTGAAGCTTTCTTT. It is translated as CASTIRFASNTEAFF.